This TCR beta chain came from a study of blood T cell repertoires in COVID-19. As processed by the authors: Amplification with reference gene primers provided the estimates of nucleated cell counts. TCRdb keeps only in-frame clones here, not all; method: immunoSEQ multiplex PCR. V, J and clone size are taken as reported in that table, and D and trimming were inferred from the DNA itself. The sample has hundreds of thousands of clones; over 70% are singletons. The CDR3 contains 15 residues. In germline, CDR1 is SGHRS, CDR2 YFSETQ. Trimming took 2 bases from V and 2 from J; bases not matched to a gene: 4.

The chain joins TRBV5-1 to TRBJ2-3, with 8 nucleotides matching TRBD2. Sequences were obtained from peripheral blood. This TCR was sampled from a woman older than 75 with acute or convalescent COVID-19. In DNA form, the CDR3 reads TGCGCCAGCAGCTTAGCGGGAGCCAACACAGATACGCAGTATTTT. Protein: CASSLAGANTDTQYF.